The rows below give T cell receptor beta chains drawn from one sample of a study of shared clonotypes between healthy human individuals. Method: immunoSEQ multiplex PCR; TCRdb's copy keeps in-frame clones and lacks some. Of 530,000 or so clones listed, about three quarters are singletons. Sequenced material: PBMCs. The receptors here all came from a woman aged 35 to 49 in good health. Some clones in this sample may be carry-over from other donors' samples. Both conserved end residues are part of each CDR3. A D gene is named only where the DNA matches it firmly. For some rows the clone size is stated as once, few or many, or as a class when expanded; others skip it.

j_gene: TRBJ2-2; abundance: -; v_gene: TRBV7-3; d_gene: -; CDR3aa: CASSHGAGNTGELFF; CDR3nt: TGTGCCAGCAGCCACGGTGCGGGTAACACCGGGGAGCTGTTTTTT
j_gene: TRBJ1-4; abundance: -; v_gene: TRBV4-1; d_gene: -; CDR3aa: CASSPRGGTPANEKLFF; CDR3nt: TGCGCCAGCAGCCCCCGTGGGGGGACCCCGGCTAATGAAAAACTGTTTTTT
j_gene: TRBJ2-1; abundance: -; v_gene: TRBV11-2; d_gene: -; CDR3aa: CASSFGTSTYNEQFF; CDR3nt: TGTGCCAGCAGCTTTGGGACATCTACCTACAATGAGCAGTTCTTC
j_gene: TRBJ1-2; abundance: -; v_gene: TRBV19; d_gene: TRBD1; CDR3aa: CASSPRTGGCTF; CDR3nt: TGTGCCAGTAGTCCAAGGACAGGGGGATGCACCTTC
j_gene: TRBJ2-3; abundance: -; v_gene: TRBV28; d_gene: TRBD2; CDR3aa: CASNTSGRKDTQYF; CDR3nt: TGTGCCAGCAATACTAGCGGGAGAAAGGATACGCAGTATTTT
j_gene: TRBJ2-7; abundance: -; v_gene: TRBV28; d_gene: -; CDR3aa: CASSLIGTGFGEQYF; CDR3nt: TGTGCCAGCAGTTTAATTGGGACCGGGTTCGGCGAGCAGTACTTC
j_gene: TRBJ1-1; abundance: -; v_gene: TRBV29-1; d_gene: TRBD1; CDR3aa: CSALDRGTGPAFF; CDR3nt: TGCAGCGCCCTGGACAGGGGGACCGGTCCGGCTTTCTTT
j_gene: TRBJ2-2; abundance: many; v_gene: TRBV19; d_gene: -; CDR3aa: CASSIEYTGELFF; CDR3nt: TGTGCCAGTAGTATTGAGTACACCGGGGAGCTGTTTTTT
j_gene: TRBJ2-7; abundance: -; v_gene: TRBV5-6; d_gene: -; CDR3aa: CASSLWSLLRYEQYF; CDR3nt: TGTGCCAGCAGCTTGTGGTCGCTGCTAAGGTACGAGCAGTACTTC
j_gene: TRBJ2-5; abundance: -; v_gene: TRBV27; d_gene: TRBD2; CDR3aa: CASSPVLAGGAETQYF; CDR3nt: TGTGCCAGCAGCCCCGTGCTAGCGGGAGGTGCAGAGACCCAGTACTTC
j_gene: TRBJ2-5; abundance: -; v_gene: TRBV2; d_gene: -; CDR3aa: CASSRGTVLETQYF; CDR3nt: TGTGCCAGCAGTCGGGGGACAGTCTTGGAGACCCAGTACTTC
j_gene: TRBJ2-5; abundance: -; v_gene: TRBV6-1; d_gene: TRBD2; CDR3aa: CASSELVTSGIGETQYF; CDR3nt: TGTGCCAGCAGTGAATTGGTGACTAGCGGGATTGGGGAGACCCAGTACTTC
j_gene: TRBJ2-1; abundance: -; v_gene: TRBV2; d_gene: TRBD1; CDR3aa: CASSEDRGYNEQFF; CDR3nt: TGTGCCAGCAGTGAAGACAGGGGATACAATGAGCAGTTCTTC
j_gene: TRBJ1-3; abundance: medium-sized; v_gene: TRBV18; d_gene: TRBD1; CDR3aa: CASSPPRQGENTIYF; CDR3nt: TGTGCCAGCTCACCTCCCCGACAGGGGGAAAACACCATATATTTT
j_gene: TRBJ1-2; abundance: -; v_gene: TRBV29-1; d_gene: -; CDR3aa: CSVVEGSEYGYTF; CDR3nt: TGCAGCGTTGTAGAGGGGTCAGAGTATGGCTACACCTTC
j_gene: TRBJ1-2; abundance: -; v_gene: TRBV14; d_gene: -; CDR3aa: CASSQGRPSYGYTF; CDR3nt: TGTGCCAGCAGCCAGGGCCGGCCATCCTATGGCTACACCTTC
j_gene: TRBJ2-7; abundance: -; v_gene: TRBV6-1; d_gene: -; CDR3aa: CASSAGTPASEQYF; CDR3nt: TGTGCCAGCAGCGCCGGGACCCCTGCCTCCGAGCAGTACTTC
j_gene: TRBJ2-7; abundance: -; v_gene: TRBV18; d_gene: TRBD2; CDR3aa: CASSPGTSTYEQYF; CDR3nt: TGTGCCAGCTCACCTGGGACTAGCACCTACGAGCAGTACTTC
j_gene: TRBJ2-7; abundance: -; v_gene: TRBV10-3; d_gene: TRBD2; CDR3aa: CAISASGRLAGGEQYF; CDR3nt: TGTGCCATCAGTGCATCCGGACGACTAGCGGGAGGCGAGCAGTACTTC
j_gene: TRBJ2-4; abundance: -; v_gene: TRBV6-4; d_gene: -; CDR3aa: CARQILAKNIQYF; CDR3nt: TGTGCCAGGCAGATTCTAGCCAAAAACATTCAGTACTTC
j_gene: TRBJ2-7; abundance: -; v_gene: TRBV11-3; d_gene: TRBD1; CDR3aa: CASSPGQGAKQYF; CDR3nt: TGTGCCAGCAGCCCTGGACAGGGGGCGAAACAGTACTTC
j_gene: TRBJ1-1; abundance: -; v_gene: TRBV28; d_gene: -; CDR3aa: CASSLRSSIPNTEAFF; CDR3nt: TGTGCCAGCAGTTTACGGAGCAGTATTCCGAACACTGAAGCTTTCTTT
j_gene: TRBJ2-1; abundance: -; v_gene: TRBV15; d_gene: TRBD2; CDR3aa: CATSRDGRGQYNEQFF; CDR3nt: TGTGCCACCAGCAGAGATGGGAGGGGCCAGTACAATGAGCAGTTCTTC
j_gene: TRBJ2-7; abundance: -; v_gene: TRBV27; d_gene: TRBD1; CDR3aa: CASSLGAGQVGYEQYF; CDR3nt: TGTGCCAGCAGTTTAGGTGCGGGACAGGTGGGCTACGAGCAGTACTTC
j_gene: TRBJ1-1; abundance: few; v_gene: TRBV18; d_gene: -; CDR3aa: CASSAGITEAFF; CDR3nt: TGTGCCAGCTCAGCGGGGATCACTGAAGCTTTCTTT
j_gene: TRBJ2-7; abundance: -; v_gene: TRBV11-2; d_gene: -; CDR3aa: CASSLSVAASYEQYF; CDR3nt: TGTGCCAGCAGCCTCAGTGTCGCAGCCTCCTACGAGCAGTACTTC
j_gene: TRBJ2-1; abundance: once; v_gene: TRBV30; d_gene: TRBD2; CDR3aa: CAWSPPDSGRSDEQFF; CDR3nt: TGTGCCTGGAGCCCACCCGATAGCGGGAGGTCCGATGAGCAGTTCTTC
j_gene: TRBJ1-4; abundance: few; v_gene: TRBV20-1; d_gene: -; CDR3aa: CSAPPEGLFF; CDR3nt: TGCAGTGCTCCGCCCGAAGGGCTGTTTTTT
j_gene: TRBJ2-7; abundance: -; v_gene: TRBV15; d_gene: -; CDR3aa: CATSSWGFSYEQYF; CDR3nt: TGTGCCACCAGCAGTTGGGGATTTTCCTACGAGCAGTACTTC
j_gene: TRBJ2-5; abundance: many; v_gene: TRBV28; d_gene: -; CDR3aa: CASSFNRGRGETQYF; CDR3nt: TGTGCCAGCAGTTTTAACAGAGGCCGCGGAGAGACCCAGTACTTC
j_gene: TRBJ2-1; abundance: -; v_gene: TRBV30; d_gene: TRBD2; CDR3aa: CAWSLGLAGYNEQFF; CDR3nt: TGTGCCTGGAGTCTGGGACTAGCGGGGTACAATGAGCAGTTCTTC
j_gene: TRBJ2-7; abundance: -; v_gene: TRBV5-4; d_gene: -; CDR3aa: CASSQQGSHEQYF; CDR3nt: TGTGCCAGCAGCCAACAGGGATCCCACGAGCAGTACTTC
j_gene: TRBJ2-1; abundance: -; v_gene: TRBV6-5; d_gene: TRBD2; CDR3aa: CASSYRGGMNEQFF; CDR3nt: TGTGCCAGCAGTTACCGGGGGGGTATGAATGAGCAGTTCTTC
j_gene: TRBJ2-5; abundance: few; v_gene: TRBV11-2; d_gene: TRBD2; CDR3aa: CASSLDWAGEETQYF; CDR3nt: TGTGCCAGCAGCTTAGATTGGGCGGGAGAGGAGACCCAGTACTTC
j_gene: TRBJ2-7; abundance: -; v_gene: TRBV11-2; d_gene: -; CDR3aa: CASSRNRATYEQYF; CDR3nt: TGTGCCAGCAGCCGCAACAGGGCAACCTACGAGCAGTACTTC